These 4 T cell receptor beta chains were sequenced from one sample in a study of blood T cell repertoires in COVID-19. This table comes from immunoSEQ multiplex PCR, and its TCRdb copy is limited to in-frame clones, with some not included. The sample yields about 130,000 clones, about 81% seen once. Sequencing used peripheral blood. These receptors all come from a man between 25 and 39 years old with COVID-19, enrolled during active disease.

The count of this clone is one. Written as DNA, the CDR3 is TGTGCCAGCAGCTTATATCAGGGCGAGCAGTACTTC. Translated, it gives CASSLYQGEQYF. The V and J genes are TRBV7-2 and TRBJ2-7, with TRBD1 as a possible D gene (5 bases). Trimming cost V 2 bases and J 6 bases, with 8 bases left between them. CDR3 size: 12 residues. The germline V gene has CDR1 SGHTA and CDR2 FQGNSA. The whole variable domain, remainder taken from reference TRBV7-2 and TRBJ2-7, is GAGVSQSPSNKVTEKGKDVELRCDPISGHTALYWYRQSLGQGLEFLIYFQGNSAPDKSGLPSDRFSAERTGGSVSTLTIQRTQQEDSAVYLCASSLYQGEQYFGPGTRLTVT.

This clone is a singleton in its sample. This chain connects TRBV5-1 to TRBJ2-1; TRBD1 is a possible D gene (6 bases). The germline V gene has CDR1 SGHRS and CDR2 YFSETQ. The V end was cut by 3 bases, the J end by 7 bases, with 11 bases between. The length of the CDR3 is 13 residues. Here the CDR3 DNA reads TGCGCCAGCAGCTCCCACAGGGCAAATGAGCAGTTCTTC. This translates into CASSSHRANEQFF.

The chain recombines TRBV28 with TRBJ2-1; unclear D gene. Germline V lookup: CDR1 MDHEN, CDR2 SYDVKM. V lost 1 base to trimming and J lost 3 bases, with 16 bases between them. CDR3 length: 17 residues. The CDR3 DNA is TGTGCCAGCAGTTTATCCCATCGTAATTCGGGCTACAATGAGCAGTTCTTC. Amino acid sequence: CASSLSHRNSGYNEQFF.

The gene calls are TRBV2 and TRBJ1-2; 9 bases align to TRBD1. The CDR3 runs to 14 residues. Germline trimming cut 7 bases from V and 6 bases from J; bases unmatched to any gene: 9. Germline CDR1 and CDR2: SNHLY and FYNNEI. The CDR3 region is CASTPGQGWDGYTF. The CDR3, as DNA: TGTGCCAGCACACCGGGACAGGGATGGGATGGCTACACCTTC.